This T cell receptor beta chain was sequenced in a study of Graves' ophthalmopathy and Graves' hyperthyroidism. Whole-study findings and limits: The study's model predicted ophthalmopathy progression at 65% to 71% sensitivity and approximately 78% specificity.

The V end was cut by 3 bases, the J end by 3 bases, with 9 bases between. The length of the CDR3 is 14 residues. This clonotype was counted ten times or more. The antigen is not known. Moderately to severely active ophthalmopathy under 3 months, CAS at least 3, NOSPECS at least 4. Beta-chain TCR CDR3 regions were amplified from RNA transcripts. Second-round multiplex PCR followed a first-round RT-PCR using HTBI primers. TCRdb redid the calling of the multiplex PCR reads with MiXCR, one entry per CDR3 protein. The sample contains about 210,000 distinct CDR3 sequences, around 28% of which appear only once.

Sequences were obtained from peripheral blood. The clonotype was recovered from a middle-aged man with Graves' ophthalmopathy. This chain uses TRBV12-3 or TRBV12-4 with TRBJ1-5; D might be TRBD1 (5 bases). The CDR3 is CASSFGGVNQPQHF. The CDR3 region has the DNA TGTGCCAGCAGTTTTGGGGGAGTCAATCAGCCCCAGCATTTT.